A single sample gave rise to the 7 T cell receptor beta chains below, sequenced in a study of blood T cell repertoires in COVID-19. TCRdb keeps only in-frame clones here, not all; method: immunoSEQ multiplex PCR. The sample holds under 85,000 clones, more than 85% seen once. Material: peripheral blood. The receptors here all came from a man between 65 and 79 years old with active or convalescent COVID-19.

The rearrangement links TRBV12-3 or TRBV12-4 to TRBJ1-2; 7 bases match TRBD1. CDR3 length equals 13 residues. Losses at the gene ends were 6 bases for V and 4 bases for J; bases not matched to a gene: 5. In nucleotides, the CDR3 is TGTGCCAGCAGCCAAGGGACAGTCTATGGCTACACCTTC. Residues: CASSQGTVYGYTF.

J is TRBJ2-6 and V is TRBV2, with a tentative D call TRBD1 (6 bases). From germline, CDR1 is SNHLY and CDR2 FYNNEI. Trimming shortened V by 6 bases and J by 4 bases, and 7 bases separated the two germline ends. This CDR3 comprises 13 residues. CDR3 coding DNA: TGTGCCAGCAGGACAGGAGGGGCCAACGTCCTGACTTTC. Amino acid sequence: CASRTGGANVLTF.

This sequence joins TRBV5-1 and TRBJ1-1; no clear D. The CDR3 spans 15 residues. V was clipped by 3 bases and J by 1 base, with 13 bases between them. CDR1 is SGHRS, CDR2 YFSETQ, per germline. The CDR3 sequence: CASSSLGVENTEAFF. As DNA, the CDR3 is TGCGCCAGCAGCTCGCTGGGAGTCGAGAACACTGAAGCTTTCTTT. The full variable domain, rest sourced from reference TRBV5-1 and TRBJ1-1, is KAGVTQTPRYLIKTRGQQVTLSCSPISGHRSVSWYQQTPGQGLQFLFEYFSETQRNKGNFPGRFSGRQFSNSRSEMNVSTLELGDSALYLCASSSLGVENTEAFFGQGTRLTVV.

This chain links TRBV5-1 with TRBJ1-4, with D perhaps matching TRBD1 (6 bases). Trimming cost V 1 base and J 8 bases, with 12 bases left between them. Germline lookup yields CDR1 SGHRS and CDR2 YFSETQ. The CDR3 has 14 residues. CDR3 in amino acids: CASSLRRGDEKLFF. DNA for the CDR3: TGCGCCAGCAGCTTGCGCAGGGGTGACGAAAAACTGTTTTTT.

This clone was seen just once. The chain uses TRBV5-1 and TRBJ2-7, with D maybe TRBD2 (5 bases). Deletions cut 3 bases from V and 3 bases from J, with 13 bases between. The germline gives CDR1 SGHRS, CDR2 YFSETQ. This CDR3 comprises 14 residues. CDR3 in amino acids: CASSSGRGNYEQYF. The CDR3 DNA sequence: TGCGCCAGCAGCTCGGGCCGGGGTAACTACGAGCAGTACTTC.

V usage is TRBV7-9 and J usage is TRBJ1-3; 9 bases match TRBD1. V was clipped by 6 bases and J by 1 base; unmatched bases: 4. Germline V gives CDR1 SEHNR, CDR2 FQNEAQ (reference sequence). This CDR3 is 15 amino acids long. CDR3 bases: TGTGCCAGCAGACCCGGACAGGGGTCTGGAAACACCATATATTTT. The encoded protein is CASRPGQGSGNTIYF.

The V and J genes are TRBV6-1 and TRBJ2-7; 7 nucleotides agree with TRBD1. The CDR3 is made up of 17 amino acids. The V gene's germline CDR1 is MNHNS and CDR2 SASEGT. The J segment lost 0 bases and the V segment lost 2 bases, leaving 10 bases of the junction unmatched. CDR3 DNA: TGTGCCAGCAGTGAACACCTCAAGACAGGGAGCTCCTACGAGCAGTACTTC. Protein: CASSEHLKTGSSYEQYF.